Below are 7 T cell receptor beta chains sequenced from a single sample in a study of beta chain features in type 1 diabetes. Every bit of the isolated RNA underwent reverse transcription, so sequencing read expressed TCRB transcripts. Some clones are missing from TCRdb's copy, which holds only in-frame ones; the method was immunoSEQ multiplex PCR. The repertoire holds roughly 140,000 clones, with roughly 50% as singletons. The sample was Tregs from blood. The receptors here all came from a man between 18 and 29 years old in good health.

This chain uses TRBV7-8 with TRBJ2-5; 9 bases agree with TRBD1. Germline V gives CDR1 SGHVS, CDR2 FQNEAQ. This CDR3 has 15 residues. The J segment lost 3 bases and the V segment lost 0 bases, leaving 2 bases of the junction unmatched. CDR3 amino acids: CASSLAGTGKETQYF. CDR3 DNA sequence: TGTGCCAGCAGCTTAGCTGGGACAGGGAAAGAGACCCAGTACTTC.

The rearrangement links TRBV7-9 to TRBJ2-6; 8 bases agree with TRBD1. The CDR3 is 18 residues long. Germline CDR1 reads SEHNR; CDR2 reads FQNEAQ (reference sequence). The V and J ends lost 5 bases and 4 bases, in that order; junction bases with no gene match: 13. In DNA, the CDR3 is TGTGCCAGCAGCCCACCGGGCAGGGGGCCTTCCGGGGCCAACGTCCTGACTTTC. It encodes CASSPPGRGPSGANVLTF.

This clone was picked up one time. The genes are TRBV7-9 and TRBJ1-5, with 7 bases that match TRBD1. Trimming took 4 bases from V and 9 from J; bases not matched to a gene: 9. The CDR3 contains 14 residues. Germline V gene sequence: CDR1 SEHNR, CDR2 FQNEAQ (reference sequence). In DNA, the CDR3 is TGTGCCAGCAGCTCGGGACAGCGGGGGATGCCCCAGCATTTT. This codes for CASSSGQRGMPQHF.

This clone was picked up a small number of times. V is TRBV15 and J is TRBJ2-4; 9 bases fit TRBD1. Trimming cost V 3 bases and J 0 bases; bases outside gene matches: 12. The germline gives CDR1 LNHNV, CDR2 YYDKDF (reference sequence). This CDR3 comprises 19 residues. The DNA for the CDR3 is TGTGCCACCAGCAGTATCTCCCCGGGACAGGGACCAGCCAAAAACATTCAGTACTTC. This translates into CATSSISPGQGPAKNIQYF.

The sample holds a few counts of this clone. The chain is built from TRBV5-1 and TRBJ2-7, with D perhaps TRBD1 (6 bases). The CDR3 contains 15 residues. The germline gives CDR1 SGHRS, CDR2 YFSETQ. The V and J ends lost 0 bases and 6 bases respectively, with 16 bases between them. The CDR3 reads CASSLAWGRGGEQYF. DNA of the CDR3: TGCGCCAGCAGCTTGGCCTGGGGGCGCGGTGGCGAGCAGTACTTC.

The chain carries TRBV4-3 and TRBJ1-6, with D possibly TRBD1 on 6 matching bases. The CDR3 runs 15 residues. Deletions cut 5 bases from V and 4 bases from J, with 12 bases between. Germline CDR1 and CDR2: LGHNA and YSLEER. CDR3 protein: CASSWDTWYNSPLHF. In DNA, the CDR3 is TGCGCCAGCAGCTGGGACACCTGGTATAATTCACCCCTCCACTTT.

This clone was recorded a few times. The rearrangement uses TRBV5-1 and TRBJ1-4; a possible D gene is TRBD1 (6 bases). CDR1 is SGHRS, CDR2 YFSETQ, per germline. V was shortened by 4 bases and J by 7 bases, with 20 bases between the two germline ends. The CDR3 consists of 16 residues. CDR3 coding DNA: TGCGCCAGCAGCCCGTTAACAGGGCGAGTTAGTGAAAAACTGTTTTTT. Its protein is CASSPLTGRVSEKLFF.